This is a list of T cell receptor beta chains from one sample in a study of blood T cell repertoires in COVID-19. Repertoires were generated with immunoSEQ multiplex PCR, while TCRdb's copy carries only in-frame clones and drops some. This table holds about 230,000 clones, approximately 87% found once. Sequencing input: peripheral blood. The receptor set was obtained from a woman in her seventies with active or convalescent COVID-19. Both conserved end residues are part of each CDR3. A D gene is named only where the DNA matches it firmly. Rows may omit the clone size; those that give it use once, few, many or a size class.

TRBJ2-7 TRBD2 TRBV6-6 few TGTGCCAGCAGTCCCCGGGGGGGACTAGCGGGAACGGGGGACGAGCAGTACTTC CASSPRGGLAGTGDEQYF
TRBJ2-3 . TRBV4-1 . TGCGCCAGCAGCCAAGTGGAGGGCTTCGCAGATACGCAGTATTTT CASSQVEGFADTQYF
TRBJ1-5 . TRBV10-3 . TGTGCCATCAGCCTGGAGAGCAATCAGCCCCAGCATTTT CAISLESNQPQHF
TRBJ2-3 . TRBV7-9 . TGTGCCAGCAGCCTAGCTCAGGGGCACACAGATACGCAGTATTTT CASSLAQGHTDTQYF
TRBJ2-3 . TRBV10-3 . TGTGCCATCACAGGGGATAGGACAGATACGCAGTATTTT CAITGDRTDTQYF
TRBJ1-6 . TRBV5-6 . TGTGCCAGCAGTACCGACAGAATTGGTTCACCCCTCCACTTT CASSTDRIGSPLHF
TRBJ1-2 TRBD1 TRBV6-2/TRBV6-3 . TGTGCCAGCACTTACCCTAACAGGGGTGGCTATGGCTACACCTTC CASTYPNRGGYGYTF
TRBJ2-1 . TRBV4-1 . TGCGCCAGCAGCCAAGATCAGGCCGGTCGCAGGGGAACCTACAATGAGCAGTTCTTC CASSQDQAGRRGTYNEQFF
TRBJ1-5 TRBD1 TRBV12-5 . TGTGCTAGTGGTTTAGGGGGACAGGAGAATCAGCCCCAGCATTTT CASGLGGQENQPQHF
TRBJ2-7 . TRBV10-3 . TGTGCCATCAGTGAGTCCAGGGGCGGCGAGCAGTACTTC CAISESRGGEQYF
TRBJ2-1 TRBD2 TRBV27 . TGTGCCAGCAGTTTGGGTGCTAGCGGGAGAGGAGGTGAGCAGTTCTTC CASSLGASGRGGEQFF
TRBJ1-1 . TRBV7-9 few TGTGCCAGCAGCTGGAGGCGTATGAACACTGAAGCTTTCTTT CASSWRRMNTEAFF
TRBJ2-2 TRBD2 TRBV9 few TGTGCCAGCAGGAGGGGGACTAGCGGGAACACCGGGGAGCTGTTTTTT CASRRGTSGNTGELFF
TRBJ1-5 TRBD1 TRBV28 once TGTGCCAGCAGTCCAGGACAGGGCGATCAGCCCCAGCATTTT CASSPGQGDQPQHF
TRBJ2-7 . TRBV3-1/TRBV3-2 . TGTGCCAGCAGCCAATACTACGAGCAGTACTTC CASSQYYEQYF
TRBJ1-2 . TRBV30 . TGTGCCTGGAGTCCCCGACAGGATGGCTACACCTTC CAWSPRQDGYTF
TRBJ2-7 TRBD2 TRBV28 . TGTGCCAGCAGTTTTTCTAGCGGGAGTAACGAGCAGTACTTC CASSFSSGSNEQYF
TRBJ2-1 TRBD2 TRBV5-4 . TGTGCCAGCAGCTTGGTTGGGACTAGAAATGAGCAGTTCTTC CASSLVGTRNEQFF
TRBJ1-1 . TRBV7-2 once TGTGCCAGCAGCTTAGCGAGCCTTGGAGGTACTGAAGCTTTCTTT CASSLASLGGTEAFF
TRBJ2-1 . TRBV5-1 . TGCGCCAGCAGCTTGTGGGGGGACAGCTACAATGAGCAGTTCTTC CASSLWGDSYNEQFF
TRBJ2-5 TRBD1 TRBV5-1 . TGCGCCAGCAGCTCTGGGGGACAGACTGAGACCCAGTACTTC CASSSGGQTETQYF
TRBJ2-5 . TRBV6-6 . TGTGCCAGCAGAAACGAGGAGACCCAGTACTTC CASRNEETQYF
TRBJ2-5 TRBD2 TRBV6-1 . TGTGCCAGCAGTGAAAGGTGGGGCGCCGGGGGGGCATCCCAAGAGACCCAGTACTTC CASSERWGAGGASQETQYF
TRBJ1-2 . TRBV4-2 . TGTGCCAGCAGCCCTCCGTCGGAGGGGAACTATGGCTACACCTTC CASSPPSEGNYGYTF
TRBJ2-5 . TRBV11-2 . TGTGCCAGCAGCCAATTACAGACGCAAGAGACCCAGTACTTC CASSQLQTQETQYF
TRBJ1-5 . TRBV5-5 . TGTGCCAGCAGCTTGGTCCCGGGGTGGAGTCAGCCCCAGCATTTT CASSLVPGWSQPQHF
TRBJ1-5 . TRBV30 . TGTGCCTGGAGTGGCCAGGGGCGACCATCAGGCAATCAGCCCCAGCATTTT CAWSGQGRPSGNQPQHF
TRBJ2-1 TRBD2 TRBV9 . TGTGCCAGCAGCGTTAGCGGGGGGCGATACAATGAGCAGTTCTTC CASSVSGGRYNEQFF
TRBJ2-2 TRBD2 TRBV10-3 once TGTGCCTCTCGGGGAGGGGTAGGCGGGGAGCTGTTTTTT CASRGGVGGELFF
TRBJ2-5 . TRBV29-1 . TGCAGCGTTGTAGGAGGAGAGACCCAGTACTTC CSVVGGETQYF
TRBJ1-2 . TRBV18 . TGTGCCAGCTCACCCGGGACCCCGGGCGGGGACTATGGCTACACCTTC CASSPGTPGGDYGYTF
TRBJ1-3 . TRBV30 . TGTGCCTGGAGTGTACGGGTAGGACAGAGCTCTGGAAACACCATATATTTT CAWSVRVGQSSGNTIYF
TRBJ1-4 TRBD1 TRBV5-1 . TGCGCCAGCAGCTCGCGGACAGGGAATGAAAAACTGTTTTTT CASSSRTGNEKLFF
TRBJ2-3 TRBD2 TRBV6-5 . TGTGCCAGCTCCCCCGGGGGGGTTCCCTCAGATACGCAGTATTTT CASSPGGVPSDTQYF
TRBJ1-6 . TRBV6-1 once TGTGCCAGCAGTGCCATTACAGGGTCGCATAATTCACCCCTCCACTTT CASSAITGSHNSPLHF
TRBJ1-6 . TRBV12-3/TRBV12-4 few TGTGCCAGCAGTTGGCAGGTCAATCGACCCCTCCACTTT CASSWQVNRPLHF
TRBJ1-2 TRBD1 TRBV18 . TGTGCCAGCTCACCCTCCGGACAGGACACCGGCTACACCTTC CASSPSGQDTGYTF
TRBJ2-1 . TRBV2 . TGTGCCAGCAGTGAAGGAAGGAGAGGATGGAATGAGCAGTTCTTC CASSEGRRGWNEQFF